These T cell receptor beta chains were read from a single sample in a study of blood T cells in healthy people across ages. TCRdb re-called the 5' RACE reads through MiXCR, storing one row per CDR3 protein. The sample yields roughly 1,500,000 distinct CDR3 sequences, about 31% seen once. Material: blood. Receptors were obtained from a woman aged 25 to 45 in good health. Each CDR3 is given with its conserved first and last residue. The order of the fields is V gene, clone size, D gene, J gene, CDR3 DNA, CDR3 protein. The D gene is left open where the match is weak. Clone size, where shown, is once, few, many, or a class for clones that have expanded.

v_call: TRBV9; clone_size: NA; d_call: NA; j_call: TRBJ1-2; cdr3_nt: TGTGCCAGCAGCGTAGAGAGTATCAGTGTTTATGGCTACACCTTC; cdr3_aa: CASSVESISVYGYTF
v_call: TRBV2; clone_size: NA; d_call: NA; j_call: TRBJ1-5; cdr3_nt: TGTGCCAGCAGTGAAGTGGTCAGCAATCAGCCCCAGCATTTT; cdr3_aa: CASSEVVSNQPQHF
v_call: TRBV20-1; clone_size: few; d_call: TRBD2; j_call: TRBJ2-5; cdr3_nt: TGCAGTGCTTGGACTAGCGGGGCGCGGAGAGAGACCCAGTACTTC; cdr3_aa: CSAWTSGARRETQYF
v_call: TRBV20-1; clone_size: few; d_call: NA; j_call: TRBJ1-1; cdr3_nt: TGCAGTGCTAGACAGGGAGCTGAAGCTTTCTTT; cdr3_aa: CSARQGAEAFF
v_call: TRBV10-2; clone_size: NA; d_call: TRBD1; j_call: TRBJ1-5; cdr3_nt: TGCGCCAGCAGTGAGTTCACAGTCAGGGGGCCTGGTAGCAATCAGCCCCAGCATTTT; cdr3_aa: CASSEFTVRGPGSNQPQHF
v_call: TRBV20-1; clone_size: NA; d_call: NA; j_call: TRBJ2-1; cdr3_nt: TGCAGTGCCCGGCTTCGGGACTACAATGAGCAGTTCTTC; cdr3_aa: CSARLRDYNEQFF
v_call: TRBV7-2; clone_size: many; d_call: NA; j_call: TRBJ1-2; cdr3_nt: TGTGCCAGCAGCTCCGGGGAAGGGGTCGATGGCTACACCTTC; cdr3_aa: CASSSGEGVDGYTF
v_call: TRBV12-5; clone_size: once; d_call: NA; j_call: TRBJ2-1; cdr3_nt: TGTGCTAGTGGTTTGGGACTGGGACGCCACAATGAGCAGTTCTTC; cdr3_aa: CASGLGLGRHNEQFF
v_call: TRBV29-1; clone_size: few; d_call: NA; j_call: TRBJ1-2; cdr3_nt: TGCAGCGTTAAGCGGGACCTCTCAACTACTAACTATGGCTACACCTTC; cdr3_aa: CSVKRDLSTTNYGYTF
v_call: TRBV30; clone_size: NA; d_call: NA; j_call: TRBJ2-7; cdr3_nt: TGTGCCTGGCTCGAGATAGGGCGGACGCAGTACTTC; cdr3_aa: CAWLEIGRTQYF
v_call: TRBV4-1; clone_size: NA; d_call: NA; j_call: TRBJ2-7; cdr3_nt: TGCGCCAGCAGCCAAGATCATCTGGGGCTCTACGAGCAGTACTTC; cdr3_aa: CASSQDHLGLYEQYF
v_call: TRBV7-3; clone_size: NA; d_call: TRBD2; j_call: TRBJ2-3; cdr3_nt: TGTGCCAGCAGCTTAGGGCTAGCGGTGGGGAGCACAGATACGCAGTATTTT; cdr3_aa: CASSLGLAVGSTDTQYF
v_call: TRBV20-1; clone_size: NA; d_call: NA; j_call: TRBJ2-7; cdr3_nt: TGTAGTGCTACCTCAGCGGGCCCCTCCTACGAGCAGTACTTC; cdr3_aa: CSATSAGPSYEQYF
v_call: TRBV15; clone_size: many; d_call: NA; j_call: TRBJ2-3; cdr3_nt: TGTGCCACCAGCAGAGCTGGCAGGCCCACAGATACGCAGTATTTT; cdr3_aa: CATSRAGRPTDTQYF
v_call: TRBV18; clone_size: NA; d_call: NA; j_call: TRBJ2-1; cdr3_nt: TGTGCCAGCTCACCAGACGGGTCGAAGTTTGAGCAGTTCTTC; cdr3_aa: CASSPDGSKFEQFF
v_call: TRBV6-1; clone_size: NA; d_call: NA; j_call: TRBJ2-7; cdr3_nt: TGTGCCAGCAGTGAAAACCGGGACGCATCCTACGAGCAGTACTTC; cdr3_aa: CASSENRDASYEQYF
v_call: TRBV20-1; clone_size: NA; d_call: TRBD2; j_call: TRBJ2-4; cdr3_nt: TGCAGTGCTAGCGGGCTAGCGGGAGGGCCGAGGGAGTACGGGCAGTACTTC; cdr3_aa: CSASGLAGGPREYGQYF
v_call: TRBV13; clone_size: few; d_call: NA; j_call: TRBJ1-2; cdr3_nt: TGTGCCAGCAGCCTCCGACAGGAGGGCTACACCTTC; cdr3_aa: CASSLRQEGYTF
v_call: TRBV7-3; clone_size: NA; d_call: NA; j_call: TRBJ2-2; cdr3_nt: TGTGCCAGCAGCATGACTCCGTACACCGGGGAGCTGTTTTTT; cdr3_aa: CASSMTPYTGELFF
v_call: TRBV7-8; clone_size: NA; d_call: TRBD1; j_call: TRBJ2-5; cdr3_nt: TGTGCCAGCAGCTTAAAGGGCAGGGGGCGCTGGGATTCGGAGGAGACCCAGTACTTC; cdr3_aa: CASSLKGRGRWDSEETQYF
v_call: TRBV4-1; clone_size: many; d_call: NA; j_call: TRBJ2-7; cdr3_nt: TGCGCCAGCAGCCAAGATCGGGCAGGAGCCTCCTACGAGCAGTACTTC; cdr3_aa: CASSQDRAGASYEQYF
v_call: TRBV29-1; clone_size: many; d_call: TRBD1; j_call: TRBJ2-5; cdr3_nt: TGCAGCGTAGACAGGGGGAGCGAAGAGACCCAGTACTTC; cdr3_aa: CSVDRGSEETQYF
v_call: TRBV29-1; clone_size: many; d_call: NA; j_call: TRBJ2-7; cdr3_nt: TGCAGCGCCGAGAGACAGCCGGGGTCCTACGAGCAGTACTTC; cdr3_aa: CSAERQPGSYEQYF
v_call: TRBV20-1; clone_size: many; d_call: TRBD2; j_call: TRBJ2-3; cdr3_nt: TGCAGTGCTAAGGGGATCTTAGCGGGGCCCGGAGATACGCAGTATTTT; cdr3_aa: CSAKGILAGPGDTQYF
v_call: TRBV5-1; clone_size: NA; d_call: TRBD1; j_call: TRBJ1-1; cdr3_nt: TGCGCCAGCAGCTTGACAGGGGGCGAGCGCACTGAAGCTTTCTTT; cdr3_aa: CASSLTGGERTEAFF
v_call: TRBV11-2; clone_size: NA; d_call: TRBD2; j_call: TRBJ2-1; cdr3_nt: TGTGCCAGCAGCCCTATAGCGGGGGACCGATACAATGAGCAGTTCTTC; cdr3_aa: CASSPIAGDRYNEQFF
v_call: TRBV4-1; clone_size: few; d_call: NA; j_call: TRBJ1-2; cdr3_nt: TGCGCCAGCAGCCAACGTGACCAAGAGGGCGTCTATGGCTACACCTTC; cdr3_aa: CASSQRDQEGVYGYTF
v_call: TRBV7-6; clone_size: NA; d_call: TRBD2; j_call: TRBJ2-5; cdr3_nt: TGTGCCAGCAGCTTGGGGTCTAGCGGCTACCAAGAGACCCAGTACTTC; cdr3_aa: CASSLGSSGYQETQYF
v_call: TRBV14; clone_size: few; d_call: NA; j_call: TRBJ2-7; cdr3_nt: TGTGCCAGCAGCCGAGTTGGGACACGCATCTACGAGCAGTACTTC; cdr3_aa: CASSRVGTRIYEQYF
v_call: TRBV4-2; clone_size: NA; d_call: TRBD2; j_call: TRBJ2-5; cdr3_nt: TGTGCCAGCAGCCAAGATTCGCTAGCGGAGGTAGAGACCCAGTACTTC; cdr3_aa: CASSQDSLAEVETQYF
v_call: TRBV27; clone_size: NA; d_call: NA; j_call: TRBJ2-3; cdr3_nt: TGTGCCAGCAGTCTAAGGGGTGCTTGGAATACGCAGTATTTT; cdr3_aa: CASSLRGAWNTQYF
v_call: TRBV27; clone_size: few; d_call: TRBD1; j_call: TRBJ2-6; cdr3_nt: TGTGCCAGCAGTTCCCCCCGGGACAGGGACCAATACTCTGGGGCCAACGTCCTGACTTTC; cdr3_aa: CASSSPRDRDQYSGANVLTF
v_call: TRBV3-1; clone_size: NA; d_call: NA; j_call: TRBJ1-2; cdr3_nt: TGTGCCAGCAGCCCCCTCTGGGAGGGGAACTATGGCTACACCTTC; cdr3_aa: CASSPLWEGNYGYTF
v_call: TRBV7-3; clone_size: NA; d_call: NA; j_call: TRBJ2-3; cdr3_nt: TGTGCCAGCAGCTTAACGGCAGGTCCAGATACGCAGTATTTT; cdr3_aa: CASSLTAGPDTQYF
v_call: TRBV11-1; clone_size: NA; d_call: NA; j_call: TRBJ2-4; cdr3_nt: TGTGCCAGCAGCTTACACGCCTTCTGGAACATTCAGTACTTC; cdr3_aa: CASSLHAFWNIQYF
v_call: TRBV4-2; clone_size: NA; d_call: NA; j_call: TRBJ2-5; cdr3_nt: TGTGCCAGCAGCCAAGGTCGCTACGGAGAGACCCAGTACTTC; cdr3_aa: CASSQGRYGETQYF
v_call: TRBV29-1; clone_size: many; d_call: TRBD1; j_call: TRBJ2-7; cdr3_nt: TGCAGCGCCCTTCAGACAGGGTACGAGCAGTACTTC; cdr3_aa: CSALQTGYEQYF
v_call: TRBV9; clone_size: NA; d_call: NA; j_call: TRBJ2-3; cdr3_nt: TGTGCCAGCAGCCCCCTTTTCTCGGGGACGCAGTATTTT; cdr3_aa: CASSPLFSGTQYF
v_call: TRBV5-1; clone_size: few; d_call: NA; j_call: TRBJ2-7; cdr3_nt: TGCGCCAGCAGCTTGGCCGTCGGCGACGTACCCTACGAGCAGTACTTC; cdr3_aa: CASSLAVGDVPYEQYF
v_call: TRBV27; clone_size: NA; d_call: NA; j_call: TRBJ1-1; cdr3_nt: TGTGCCAGCAGCCTTTACCAGGTCGGGAACACTGAAGCTTTCTTT; cdr3_aa: CASSLYQVGNTEAFF
v_call: TRBV7-6; clone_size: NA; d_call: TRBD2; j_call: TRBJ2-2; cdr3_nt: TGTGCCAGCAGCTTCGGGGAGGGATCCACCGGGGAGCTGTTTTTT; cdr3_aa: CASSFGEGSTGELFF
v_call: TRBV6-2/TRBV6-3; clone_size: NA; d_call: NA; j_call: TRBJ2-7; cdr3_nt: TGTGCCACCTCCCGGGGCCTTCGCGAGCAGTACTTC; cdr3_aa: CATSRGLREQYF
v_call: TRBV7-9; clone_size: few; d_call: NA; j_call: TRBJ2-4; cdr3_nt: TGTGCCAGCAGCCCGCGCCGGACAGCTCTCTCCCACATTCAGTACTTC; cdr3_aa: CASSPRRTALSHIQYF
v_call: TRBV20-1; clone_size: NA; d_call: NA; j_call: TRBJ1-4; cdr3_nt: TGCAGTGCTAGAGATACGGGGAGGACTAATGAAAAACTGTTTTTT; cdr3_aa: CSARDTGRTNEKLFF
v_call: TRBV2; clone_size: NA; d_call: TRBD2; j_call: TRBJ2-3; cdr3_nt: TGTGCCAGCAGTGAAAGGGGTGCGGGGGGCACAGATACGCAGTATTTT; cdr3_aa: CASSERGAGGTDTQYF
v_call: TRBV20-1; clone_size: NA; d_call: TRBD1; j_call: TRBJ1-4; cdr3_nt: TGCAGTGCTAGTGGGGGACAGGGGAATGAAAAACTGTTTTTT; cdr3_aa: CSASGGQGNEKLFF
v_call: TRBV7-3; clone_size: few; d_call: TRBD2; j_call: TRBJ2-3; cdr3_nt: TGTGCCAGCAGCCCCCACCCCGCGGGGGGGACTACGCAGTATTTT; cdr3_aa: CASSPHPAGGTTQYF
v_call: TRBV7-9; clone_size: few; d_call: NA; j_call: TRBJ2-7; cdr3_nt: TGTGCCAGCAGTCCTCAAAATCAGGACGAGCAGTACTTC; cdr3_aa: CASSPQNQDEQYF
v_call: TRBV6-1; clone_size: few; d_call: TRBD1; j_call: TRBJ1-4; cdr3_nt: TGTGCCAGCGGACAGGGGCGTACGTCCGGAAAACTGTTTTTT; cdr3_aa: CASGQGRTSGKLFF
v_call: TRBV30; clone_size: NA; d_call: NA; j_call: TRBJ2-1; cdr3_nt: TGTACCTGGAGTATCGGGGAGGAATTTGAGCAGTTCTTC; cdr3_aa: CTWSIGEEFEQFF